This TCR beta chain derives from a study of cytomegalovirus exposure and HLA in healthy donors. Study findings and constraints: The classifier was said to identify cytomegalovirus status with high specificity and sensitivity.

Profiled with immunoSEQ multiplex PCR; TCRdb holds only in-frame clones, not every one. This repertoire shows roughly 330,000 clones, about nine tenths found once; its top ten account for roughly 1.1%. The CDR3 extends over 14 amino acids. CDR1 is SGHRS and CDR2 is YFSETQ in the germline V gene. Trimming stripped 4 bases from V and 6 bases from J, with 14 bases between. This clone has ten or more counts. The antigen remains unidentified. Sequencing was performed on PBMCs. The chain carries TRBV5-1 and TRBJ1-5; D may be TRBD1 (5 bases). The origin of this receptor is a woman aged 25 to 39 in good health and CMV-seropositive. CDR3 bases: TGCGCCAGCAGCATCTCCGGGGCCGGTCAGCCCCAGCATTTT. This encodes CASSISGAGQPQHF.